This T cell receptor beta chain was captured in a study of T-cell memory formation after mild COVID-19 (dated by TCRdb to about 2021). For the wider study: Most TCR sequence clusters were specific to one of the two donors. T-cell clones expanding and contracting after mild COVID-19 in two donors were tracked by longitudinal TCRalpha and TCRbeta repertoire sequencing. The cohort was made up of two young adult volunteers, one female and one male, who were previously healthy.

As for this clonotype: Its antigen remains unidentified. One base away there is no much larger clone; base qualities are not given.

Counted from cysteine to phenylalanine, this CDR3 has 17 amino acids. Solely the CDR3 DNA is kept, with 51 bases framed from the first base. Based on the germline V gene, the CDR1 and CDR2 sequences are ENHRY and SYGVKD. Here V drops 9 bases and J drops 4 bases, and the junction holds 14 bases not matched to any gene. Reads for this sample came from an Illumina NovaSeq 6000. TCRalpha and TCRbeta cDNA libraries were built by 5'RACE with constant-segment primers, adding sample barcodes and unique molecular identifiers. RNA was extracted from every sample with Trizol reagent. Library amplification was performed in two PCR steps, and a second sample barcode and Illumina TruSeq adapters were introduced in the second step. Sequencing of the libraries was done on an Illumina NovaSeq, producing 2 x 150 bp paired-end reads. The paper's data handling went like this. With migec v1.2.7, reads were demultiplexed and then collapsed into UMI-guided consensus sequences. Using mixcr v2.1.11, UMI consensuses were aligned to TRA and TRB V and J templates and then assembled into clonotypes. A clonotype was counted as expanded or contracted only if both edgeR and NoisET called the change significant, with noise models trained on biological replicates. For edgeR calls, the thresholds were a false discovery rate-adjusted p below 0.01 and a log2 fold-change of 1. As an exploratory analysis of dynamics, max-normalized trajectories of the 1000 most abundant clonotypes were examined with PCA combined with hierarchical clustering. Each responding clone was given a CD4 or CD8 phenotype based on the CD4+ and CD8+ repertoires, which had been sequenced separately. TCRdb took the public reads, trimmed them with fastp at Q25, ran MiXCR for clone calling and kept in-frame beta chains. Rows are unified per CDR3 protein, each entry keeping the most common DNA and genes. For this entry, the V and J calls and clone size follow TCRdb and not the study's own pipeline. Present in this sample are 380,000 or so distinct CDR3 sequences, under 15% of which were seen just once. The ten largest clonotypes hold roughly 22% of the sample.

Broader findings and caveats from the paper: Balanced CD4/CD8 phenotypes were observed for clones contracting from day 15 to 85, whereas a bias towards CD4+ was observed for a second wave of clones expanding from day 15 to 37. Contracting CD4+ clones appeared mostly in the CM and EM memory subsets, whereas CD8+ clones were enriched in EMRA. The study included only two mild cases, and larger cohorts that include severe cases with pre-infection samples were judged to be necessary. Whether the second-wave clones peaking on day 37 were SARS-CoV-2 specific was not confirmed. Some responding clones were detected in pre-infection memory, which suggested that pre-existing cross-reactive memory T cells had joined the SARS-CoV-2 response.

Ficoll-Paque density gradient centrifugation was used to isolate PBMCs. The V and J genes are TRBV10-3 and TRBJ2-2; TRBD1 matches 10 bases in the middle. Sequencing was carried out using PBMCs or a T cell subset sorted from them (not recorded which). The origin of this receptor is a man younger than 35 who had mild COVID-19 (a few samples of this study predate the infection). The sample titles of this study are shuffled in the database, so cell type and time point are left out; the donor was told from shared clones. The base sequence is TGTGCCATACCCATGGGACAGGGGACGGCTAGCACCGGGGAGCTGTTTTTT. Translated, this is CAIPMGQGTASTGELFF.